What follows describes a single T cell receptor (beta chain). The target antigen is unknown. Assay used: immunoSEQ multiplex PCR; TCRdb lists only in-frame clones, some missing. The sample lists under 95,000 clones; about four fifths were seen once. After removal of 3 bases from V and 7 bases from J, the junction contained 4 bases not matched to a gene. Germline CDR1 reads MNHEY; CDR2 reads SMNVEV (reference sequence). This CDR3 comprises 13 residues. The data were taken from a study of graft-versus-host responses after intestinal transplantation. Study-level results: Allografts from individuals with graft-donor T cell macrochimerism displayed high graft-versus-host to host-versus-graft clonal ratios. The highest levels of circulating GvH clones went along with early declines in HvG clones after transplant.

The sequence derives from a human donor who received an intestinal transplant. This material consisted of unstimulated CD4+ T cells sorted from spleen or lymph node cells, taken before intestinal transplant. The chain links TRBV27 to TRBJ2-7; 9 nucleotides line up with TRBD2. DNA of the CDR3: TGTGCCAGCAGTTTTTGGCTAGCGGGGGAGCAGTACTTC. It encodes CASSFWLAGEQYF.